The present T cell receptor beta chain was sequenced within a study of cytomegalovirus exposure and HLA in healthy donors. Notes on the study in general: Links to common viral pathogens appeared, in a later analysis, for several of the most significant clusters. The authors later found TCR association rates varying by HLA locus, with DRB1 most and HLA-C fewest.

V shed 2 bases, J shed 6 bases, and the junction held 6 bases outside the gene matches. CDR3 size: 15 residues. Germline CDR1 is KGHSH and CDR2 is LQKENI. PCR amplification relied on 60 Vbeta primers (plus 13 Jbeta primers). The assay was immunoSEQ multiplex PCR, and TCRdb's table has in-frame clones only and misses some. The table for this sample gives 63,000 or so clones. About this clone itself: What it binds is not known.

The sequenced sample consisted of PBMCs. This TCR came from a boy aged 5-17 years in good health and CMV-seronegative. The chain links TRBV18 to TRBJ2-7; 11 nucleotides align to TRBD1. CDR3 residues: CASSPRDRGIGEQYF. Written as DNA, the CDR3 is TGTGCCAGCTCACCAAGGGACAGGGGGATCGGCGAGCAGTACTTC.